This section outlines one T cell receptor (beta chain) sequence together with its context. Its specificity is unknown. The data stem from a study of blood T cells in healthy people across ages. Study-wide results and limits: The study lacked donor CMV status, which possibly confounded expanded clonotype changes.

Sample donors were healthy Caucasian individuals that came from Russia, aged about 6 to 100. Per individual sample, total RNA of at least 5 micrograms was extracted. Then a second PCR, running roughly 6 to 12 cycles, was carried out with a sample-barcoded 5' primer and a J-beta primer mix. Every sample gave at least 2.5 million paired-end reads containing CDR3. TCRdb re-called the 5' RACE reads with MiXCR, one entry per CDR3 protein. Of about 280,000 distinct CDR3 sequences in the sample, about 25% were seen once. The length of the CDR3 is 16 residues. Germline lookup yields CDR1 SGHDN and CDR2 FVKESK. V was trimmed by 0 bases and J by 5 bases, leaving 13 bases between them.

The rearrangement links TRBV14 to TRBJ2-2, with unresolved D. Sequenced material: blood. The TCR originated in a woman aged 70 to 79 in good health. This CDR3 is CASSQELSFVTGELFF. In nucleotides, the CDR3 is TGTGCCAGCAGCCAAGAGTTGAGTTTTGTTACCGGGGAGCTGTTTTTT.